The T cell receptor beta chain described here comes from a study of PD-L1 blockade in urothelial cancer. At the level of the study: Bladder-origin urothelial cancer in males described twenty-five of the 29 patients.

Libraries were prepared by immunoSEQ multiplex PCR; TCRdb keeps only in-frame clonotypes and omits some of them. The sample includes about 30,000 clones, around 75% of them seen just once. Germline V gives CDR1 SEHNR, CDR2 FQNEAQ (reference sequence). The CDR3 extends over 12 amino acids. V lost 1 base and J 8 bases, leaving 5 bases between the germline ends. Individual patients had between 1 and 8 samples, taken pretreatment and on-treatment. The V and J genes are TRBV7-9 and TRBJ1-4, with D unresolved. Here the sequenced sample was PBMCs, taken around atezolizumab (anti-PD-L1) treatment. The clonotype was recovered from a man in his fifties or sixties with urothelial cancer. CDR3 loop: CASSLGGEKLFF. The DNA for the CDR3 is TGTGCCAGCAGCTTAGGCGGCGAAAAACTGTTTTTT.